This TCR beta chain stems from a study of blood T cells in healthy people across ages. For the second PCR, which ran for about 6 to 11 cycles, a sample-barcoded 5' primer and a J-beta primer mix were used. Every cDNA was tagged by a template-switch adaptor with 12 random nucleotides. TCRdb re-analysed the 5' RACE reads in MiXCR, keeping a single row per CDR3 protein. The sample lists approximately 760,000 distinct CDR3 sequences; approximately 25% were seen once. This clonotype occurred a few times. The same specimen was also included in a second study, on T cells of mothers and their children.

The sequenced sample was blood. The sequence was obtained from a boy between 10 and 17 years old in good health.

CDR3 coding DNA: TGTGCCAGCAGTTACCCCATCCTGGGACCAACTAATGAAAAACTGTTTTTT. This sequence encodes CASSYPILGPTNEKLFF. This sequence joins TRBV6-5 and TRBJ1-4; D may be TRBD1 (5 bases). V shed 2 bases and J shed 0 bases, with 13 bases lying between them. The CDR3 covers 17 residues. Germline-derived CDR1 and CDR2 are MNHEY and SVGAGI.